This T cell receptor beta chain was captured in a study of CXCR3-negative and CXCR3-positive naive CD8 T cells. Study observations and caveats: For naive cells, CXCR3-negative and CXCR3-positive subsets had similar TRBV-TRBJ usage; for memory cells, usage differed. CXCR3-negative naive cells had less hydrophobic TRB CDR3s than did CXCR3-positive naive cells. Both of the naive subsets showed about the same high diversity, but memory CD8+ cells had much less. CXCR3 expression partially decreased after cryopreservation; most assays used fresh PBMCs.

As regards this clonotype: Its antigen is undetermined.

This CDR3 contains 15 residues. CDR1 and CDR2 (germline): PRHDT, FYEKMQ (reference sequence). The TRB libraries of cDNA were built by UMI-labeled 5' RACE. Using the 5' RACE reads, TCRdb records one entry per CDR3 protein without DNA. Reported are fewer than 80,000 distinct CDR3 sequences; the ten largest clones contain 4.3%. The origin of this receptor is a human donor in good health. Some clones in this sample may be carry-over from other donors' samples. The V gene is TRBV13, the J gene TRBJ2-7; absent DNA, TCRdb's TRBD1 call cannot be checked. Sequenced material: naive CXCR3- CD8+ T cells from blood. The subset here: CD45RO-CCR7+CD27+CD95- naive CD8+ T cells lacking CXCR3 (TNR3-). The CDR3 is CASSLGAPGSYEQYF.